This record covers a single T cell receptor (beta chain). These data are taken from a study of PD-L1 blockade in urothelial cancer. On the study more broadly: Per blood sample, T cells had a median of around 150,000.

Measured with immunoSEQ multiplex PCR; TCRdb has only the in-frame clones, and not every one. The data hold roughly 26,000 clones, with about 86% observed a single time. With 4 bases removed from V and 3 bases from J, the gap between germline ends came to 15 bases. Germline assignment: CDR1 MDHEN and CDR2 SYDVKM. This CDR3 has 15 residues. The chain links TRBV28 to TRBJ1-1, with D maybe TRBD1 (6 bases). The clonotype comes from a man aged 55 to 70 with urothelial cancer. Sample: PBMCs, taken around atezolizumab (anti-PD-L1) treatment. This chain's CDR3 is CASSSSGAGDTEAFF. In DNA, the CDR3 is TGTGCCAGCAGTTCCTCAGGGGCCGGGGACACTGAAGCTTTCTTT.